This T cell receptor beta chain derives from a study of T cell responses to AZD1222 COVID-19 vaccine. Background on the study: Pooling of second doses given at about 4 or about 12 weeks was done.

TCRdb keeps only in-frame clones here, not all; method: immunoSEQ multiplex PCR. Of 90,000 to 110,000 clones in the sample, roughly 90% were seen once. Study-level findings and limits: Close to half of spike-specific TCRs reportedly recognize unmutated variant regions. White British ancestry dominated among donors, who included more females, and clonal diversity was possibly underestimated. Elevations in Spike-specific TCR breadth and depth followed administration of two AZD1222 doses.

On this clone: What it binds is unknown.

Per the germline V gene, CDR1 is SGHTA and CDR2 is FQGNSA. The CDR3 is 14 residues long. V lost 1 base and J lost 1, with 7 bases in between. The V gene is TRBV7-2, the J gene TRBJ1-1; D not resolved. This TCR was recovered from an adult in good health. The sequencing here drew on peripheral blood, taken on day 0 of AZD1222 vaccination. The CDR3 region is CASSLGHQNTEAFF. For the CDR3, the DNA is TGTGCCAGCAGCTTAGGACACCAGAACACTGAAGCTTTCTTT.